This T cell receptor beta chain was captured by sequencing in a study of T cell repertoires in cytomegalovirus infection. Study overall: CMV epitopes that were recently identified and HLA-C-restricted were used alongside well-studied HLA-B-restricted ones. Indications came from public TCR beta signatures; they pointed to CMV infection and to a matching HLA type.

This clonotype was detected a few times. Its specificity is not known. The CDR3 is 12 amino acids. Trimming left V 3 bases short and J 5 bases short, with 5 bases between. Per the germline V gene, CDR1 is MGHRA and CDR2 is YSYEKL. TCRdb reanalysed the reads using MiXCR and keeps one entry per CDR3 protein. The data contain just over 450,000 distinct CDR3 sequences, about 39% of them singletons. Study-wide findings and caveats: Summed public TCR beta family frequency identified CMV carriers bearing the relevant HLA. HLA-C-restricted CMV-specific TCR beta clonotypes were dominant in the ex vivo response.

The material was cultured PBMCs, obtained from culture after CMV antigen stimulation. The receptor was isolated from a human donor in good health (CMV status not recorded). Some clones in this sample may be carry-over from other donors' samples. The genes are TRBV4-1 and TRBJ2-1, with D unclear. In nucleotides, the CDR3 is TGCGCCAGCAGCCACCCGAACAATGAGCAGTTCTTC. Protein: CASSHPNNEQFF.